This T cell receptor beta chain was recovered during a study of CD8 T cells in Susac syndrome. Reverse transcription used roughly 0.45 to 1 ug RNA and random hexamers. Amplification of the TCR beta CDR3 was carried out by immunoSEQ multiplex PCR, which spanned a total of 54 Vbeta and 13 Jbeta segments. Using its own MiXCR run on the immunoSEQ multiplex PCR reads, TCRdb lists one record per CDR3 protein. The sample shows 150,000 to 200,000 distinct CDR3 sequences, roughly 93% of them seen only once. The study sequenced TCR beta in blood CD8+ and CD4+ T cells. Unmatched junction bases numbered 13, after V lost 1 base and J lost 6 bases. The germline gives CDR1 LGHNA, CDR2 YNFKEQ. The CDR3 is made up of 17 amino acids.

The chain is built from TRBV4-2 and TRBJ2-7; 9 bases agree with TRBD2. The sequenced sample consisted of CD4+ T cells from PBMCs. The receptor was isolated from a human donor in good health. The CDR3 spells CASSQVSSGDTTGEQYF. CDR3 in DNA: TGTGCCAGCAGCCAAGTTTCTAGCGGGGATACCACAGGCGAGCAGTACTTC.